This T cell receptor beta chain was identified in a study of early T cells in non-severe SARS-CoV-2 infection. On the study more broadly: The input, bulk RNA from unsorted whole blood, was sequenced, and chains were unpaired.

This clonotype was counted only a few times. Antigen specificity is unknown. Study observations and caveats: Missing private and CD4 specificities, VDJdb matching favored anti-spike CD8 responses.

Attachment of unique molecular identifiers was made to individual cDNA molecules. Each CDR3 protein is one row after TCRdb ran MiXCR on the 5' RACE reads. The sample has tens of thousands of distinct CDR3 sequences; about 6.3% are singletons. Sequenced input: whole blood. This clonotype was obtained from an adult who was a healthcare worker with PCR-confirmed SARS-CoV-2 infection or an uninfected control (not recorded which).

The CDR3 is CAWSPGSYGTQYF. The DNA of the CDR3 is TGTGCCTGGAGCCCCGGGTCCTACGGTACGCAGTATTTT. The J gene is TRBJ2-3, the V gene TRBV30; D gene ambiguous. CDR3 length: 13 amino acids. Germline lookup yields CDR1 GTSNPN and CDR2 SVGIG (reference sequence). The V and J ends lost 3 bases and 8 bases respectively, with 15 bases between them.